The rows below give T cell receptor beta chains drawn from one sample of a study of T cells in Graves' hyperthyroidism and ophthalmopathy. TCRdb re-called the multiplex PCR reads with MiXCR, one entry per CDR3 protein. The table lists 500,000 to 550,000 distinct CDR3 sequences, around 20% of them singletons, with around 27% in the top ten. Sequencing was done on a sample of blood. These receptors all come from a young man with Graves' hyperthyroidism. Each CDR3 is given with its conserved first and last residue. A D gene is named only where the DNA matches it firmly. Only some rows state a clone size, as once, few, many or a class for expanded clones.

J gene,D gene,V gene,clone size,CDR3 protein,CDR3 DNA
TRBJ1-1,-,TRBV12-3/TRBV12-4,many,CASSFVVKNTEAFF,TGTGCCAGCAGTTTCGTGGTAAAGAACACTGAAGCTTTCTTT
TRBJ2-7,TRBD1,TRBV2,many,CASIAGQGSPYEQYF,TGTGCCAGCATCGCAGGACAGGGTAGCCCCTACGAGCAGTACTTC
TRBJ2-7,-,TRBV4-1,once,CASSQDLGTFYEQYF,TGCGCCAGCAGCCAAGATTTGGGCACCTTTTACGAGCAGTACTTC
TRBJ2-5,TRBD2,TRBV5-1,once,CASTAGGGQETQYF,TGCGCCAGTACAGCGGGGGGGGGCCAAGAGACCCAGTACTTC
TRBJ1-5,-,TRBV3-1,few,CASSHEGNNQPQHF,TGTGCCAGCAGCCATGAGGGAAACAATCAGCCCCAGCATTTT
TRBJ1-1,TRBD1,TRBV7-3,-,CASSTGTGDETFF,TGTGCCAGCAGCACGGGGACAGGTGACGAAACTTTCTTT
TRBJ2-5,-,TRBV7-6,many,CASSFNLAGTQYF,TGTGCCAGCAGCTTTAACTTGGCGGGGACCCAGTACTTC
TRBJ2-5,TRBD1,TRBV7-9,many,CASSYPGTGMETQYF,TGTGCCAGCAGCTACCCCGGGACAGGGATGGAGACCCAGTACTTC
TRBJ2-5,TRBD1,TRBV28,-,CASSDPGGAGETQYF,TGTGCCAGCAGTGATCCAGGGGGCGCGGGAGAGACCCAGTACTTC
TRBJ1-2,-,TRBV2,many,CASVAGLNYGYTF,TGTGCCAGCGTCGCGGGGCTCAACTATGGCTACACCTTC
TRBJ2-3,TRBD1,TRBV24-1,-,CAVRDRGTDTQYF,TGTGCCGTCCGGGACAGGGGCACAGATACGCAGTATTTT
TRBJ1-5,-,TRBV19,many,CASSVQRTAQPQHF,TGTGCCAGTAGCGTACAACGGACAGCTCAGCCCCAGCATTTT
TRBJ2-7,-,TRBV6-1,many,CASRVGQGSSGEQYF,TGTGCCAGCAGGGTAGGCCAGGGTTCATCGGGGGAGCAGTACTTC
TRBJ2-7,TRBD2,TRBV9,many,CASSVTTGLAVDEQYF,TGTGCCAGCAGCGTAACGACGGGACTAGCGGTTGACGAGCAGTACTTC
TRBJ1-2,-,TRBV12-3/TRBV12-4,many,CASGQFVLGYTF,TGTGCCAGTGGACAGTTTGTTCTCGGCTACACCTTC
TRBJ2-7,TRBD1,TRBV12-3/TRBV12-4,many,CASSPRQGSEQYF,TGTGCCAGCAGCCCTCGACAGGGCTCCGAGCAGTACTTC
TRBJ1-1,-,TRBV6-6,many,CASSYQTSFAFF,TGTGCCAGCAGTTACCAGACATCCTTTGCTTTCTTT
TRBJ1-5,-,TRBV6-1,-,CASSPPGRVNQPQHF,TGTGCCAGCAGTCCCCCCGGCAGGGTCAATCAGCCCCAGCATTTT
TRBJ1-1,TRBD1,TRBV2,many,CASTLGQGIAEAFF,TGTGCCAGCACCCTTGGACAGGGGATCGCTGAAGCTTTCTTT
TRBJ1-5,TRBD1,TRBV6-5,many,CASSYADRYNQPQHF,TGTGCCAGCAGTTATGCGGACAGGTACAATCAGCCCCAGCATTTT
TRBJ1-3,-,TRBV7-9,many,CASSATPSGNTIYF,TGTGCCAGCAGCGCTACCCCCTCTGGAAACACCATATATTTT
TRBJ1-1,-,TRBV7-6,-,CASSLALGQHTEAFF,TGTGCCAGCAGCTTAGCGCTCGGACAGCACACTGAAGCTTTCTTT
TRBJ2-5,TRBD1,TRBV29-1,-,CSVEDDRGRQETQYF,TGCAGCGTTGAAGATGACAGGGGCCGTCAAGAGACCCAGTACTTC
TRBJ2-7,TRBD1,TRBV30,many,CAWSVGQGSYEQYF,TGTGCCTGGAGTGTAGGACAGGGCTCCTACGAGCAGTACTTC
TRBJ1-5,TRBD1,TRBV19,many,CASSVDRVNQPQHF,TGTGCCAGTAGTGTCGACAGGGTTAATCAGCCCCAGCATTTT
TRBJ1-6,-,TRBV27,many,CASSGPGVTPLHF,TGTGCCAGCAGTGGACCAGGGGTGACACCCCTCCACTTT
TRBJ2-7,TRBD2,TRBV6-6,many,CASSYQQNAGGEQYF,TGTGCCAGCAGTTACCAACAAAACGCGGGGGGTGAGCAGTACTTC
TRBJ2-7,-,TRBV5-1,many,CASSLGPGDYEQYF,TGCGCCAGCAGCCTGGGCCCAGGGGATTACGAGCAGTACTTC